One sample yielded the 12 T cell receptor beta chains listed below, sequenced in a study of post-analysis software for immune sequencing data. Points from the study as a whole: In patients, about 5 TRBV segments were more frequent than in controls, with TRBV5-6, TRBV5-1 and TRBV20-1 among them.

These receptors are not linked to any known antigen. Unique molecular identifiers had been added to the TCR beta cDNA libraries. TCRdb redid the calling of the PCR reads with MiXCR, one entry per CDR3 protein. The sample records over 700,000 distinct CDR3 sequences, 30% being singletons. Sequencing was done on a sample of blood. These receptors came from a girl aged 10-17 years with multiple sclerosis.

V usage is TRBV20-1 and J usage is TRBJ1-2, with D unclear. The CDR3 is 13 amino acids. Trimming cost V 5 bases and J 4 bases, with 14 bases left between them. Germline V gene sequence: CDR1 DFQATT, CDR2 SNEGSKA (reference sequence). As DNA, the CDR3 is TGCAGTGCTTCCCGACCTTACCCCTATGGCTACACCTTC. It is translated as CSASRPYPYGYTF.

The table lists this clonotype with a few counts. The CDR3, as DNA: TGCGCCAGCAGCCAAGATTTTATACCAAGGGGTCCAGATACGCAGTATTTT. Translation: CASSQDFIPRGPDTQYF. The chain combines TRBV4-3 with TRBJ2-3; weak D call: TRBD1 (5 bases). V was cut by 0 bases and J by 4 bases, with 17 bases left in between. CDR1 is LGHNA, CDR2 YSLEER, per germline. The CDR3 sequence is 17 residues long.

This clonotype was seen more than once but under ten times. The V gene is TRBV12-3 or TRBV12-4, the J gene TRBJ2-2; D is perhaps TRBD2 (6 bases). The CDR3 covers 17 residues. The germline V and J ends were trimmed by 7 bases and 8 bases, with 26 bases remaining between them. The CDR3 reads CASNRRLSFSGGGELFF. CDR3 DNA sequence: TGTGCCAGCAACCGAAGACTCTCCTTCTCCGGGGGTGGGGAGCTGTTTTTT.

The chain couples TRBV20-1 to TRBJ1-4; D remains ambiguous. Per the germline V gene, CDR1 is DFQATT and CDR2 is SNEGSKA (reference sequence). Trimming shortened V by 0 bases and J by 6 bases, and 14 bases separated the two germline ends. This CDR3 is built from 15 residues. DNA of the CDR3: TGCAGTGCTAGAGATCGCCGGGCTCCGTATGAAAAACTGTTTTTT. Translating it yields CSARDRRAPYEKLFF.

This chain connects TRBV10-3 to TRBJ2-3; D call uncertain. The CDR3 spans 14 residues. V lost 4 bases and J lost 5, with 13 bases in between. Germline V CDR1 and CDR2: ENHRY, SYGVKD. The CDR3 is CAISVKAFGDTQYF. The CDR3 region has the DNA TGTGCCATCAGTGTGAAAGCGTTTGGAGATACGCAGTATTTT.

The chain joins TRBV27 to TRBJ2-2; D unclear. The V end was cut by 8 bases, the J end by 7 bases, with 11 bases between. Germline CDR1 and CDR2: MNHEY and SMNVEV (reference sequence). The CDR3 is made up of 12 amino acids. As DNA, the CDR3 is TGTGCCAGCCTCCGGCGTGGCGGGGAGCTGTTTTTT. Its protein product is CASLRRGGELFF.

J is TRBJ2-5 and V is TRBV6-2 or TRBV6-3; D assignment may be TRBD1 or TRBD2 (5 bases each). This CDR3 region has 13 residues. Trimming stripped 6 bases from V and 11 bases from J, with 19 bases between. Germline values: CDR1 MNHEY, CDR2 SVGEGT. CDR3 region: CASRGVPLWEQYF. The CDR3 DNA reads TGTGCCAGCAGAGGGGTCCCTTTGTGGGAGCAGTACTTC.

The chain couples TRBV12-3 or TRBV12-4 to TRBJ1-5, with TRBD1 identical over 8 bases. The CDR3 totals 14 residues. The V gene end was trimmed by 6 bases and the J gene end by 2 bases; junction bases not matched to a gene: 3. CDR3 protein: CASSPTGGNQPQHF. DNA for the CDR3: TGTGCCAGCAGCCCGACAGGGGGCAATCAGCCCCAGCATTTT.

This clonotype was detected a few times. The chain recombines TRBV6-6 with TRBJ2-1, with 12 bases that match TRBD2. The junction had 4 bases not matched to a gene; V was cut back by 0 bases and J by 4 bases. Germline loops: CDR1 MNHNY, CDR2 SVGAGI (reference sequence). This CDR3 has 17 amino acids. The CDR3: CASSYSTSGGLYNEQFF. In nucleotides, the CDR3 is TGTGCCAGCAGTTACTCGACTAGCGGGGGATTATACAATGAGCAGTTCTTC.

With regard to this clonotype: The germline gene is not matched at one end of the junction; a read error may be the cause. The chain is built from TRBV7-8 and TRBJ1-2; D not resolved. The CDR3 extends over 16 amino acids. The germline CDR1 and CDR2 sequences are SGHVS and FQNEAQ. This CDR3 reads CASSLVSRNSNYGYTF. The CDR3 nucleotides read TGTGCCAGTAGCTTAGTTAGTAGGAACTCTAACTATGGCTACACCTTC.

This clonotype occurred once. A much larger clonotype is one base distant, so this may be a read error. The chain combines TRBV12-3 or TRBV12-4 with TRBJ1-2, with D perhaps TRBD1 (5 bases). There are 15 residues in the CDR3. As DNA, the CDR3 is TGTGCCGGCAGTCCAGGCGCGTGGACGGGGCGAGGCTACACCTTC. Translating it yields CAGSPGAWTGRGYTF.

This clonotype appeared a few times. The J gene is TRBJ2-1, the V gene TRBV6-5; weak D call: TRBD1 (5 bases). Germline V lookup: CDR1 MNHEY, CDR2 SVGAGI. CDR3 length equals 14 residues. V was cut by 4 bases and J by 3 bases, with 10 bases left in between. CDR3 protein: CASSSGWDYNEQFF. In DNA form, the CDR3 reads TGTGCCAGCAGTTCAGGGTGGGACTACAATGAGCAGTTCTTC.